This TCR beta chain originates from a study of OX40 agonist ivuxolimab in advanced cancers. About the study: With a range of 23 to 79, age averaged approximately 60 years, and approximately 83% were male. Study-wide results and caveats: Normalized expansion of T-cell clones was also low for some nonresponders. In CD8+ T cells, expanded clones were on average more numerous than in CD4+.

The CDR3 runs to 14 residues. Germline V gene lookup returns CDR1 SGHNT and CDR2 YYREEE (reference sequence). The V end was cut by 4 bases, the J end by 4 bases, with 13 bases between. About this clone: Its antigen is currently unknown.

The protocol was immunoSEQ multiplex PCR, while the TCRdb copy is restricted to in-frame clones and leaves out a portion. The data hold tens of thousands of clones, with roughly 92% observed a single time. Sequencing was performed on CD4+ or CD8+ T cells sorted from blood, taken in a trial of the OX40 agonist ivuxolimab. J is TRBJ2-3 and V is TRBV5-4, with TRBD2 as a possible D gene (5 bases). This clonotype was sampled from an adult with an advanced solid tumor such as melanoma, head and neck, liver or kidney cancer. The CDR3 DNA is TGTGCCAGCAGCGAGGGTGTAACCGCAGATACGCAGTATTTT. Translated: CASSEGVTADTQYF.